The 11 T cell receptor beta chains listed next were all sequenced from one sample in a study of vaccination and CD4 T cells after COVID-19. The antigens for these receptors are not known. Cultured CD4+ T cell DNA underwent sequencing with the Oncomine TCR Beta short-read assay. TCRdb re-derived calls from the PCR reads in MiXCR, one entry per CDR3 protein. This sample has around 15,000 distinct CDR3 sequences; approximately 62% occur once, and the top ten carry about 9.4%. Treatment of the sample: roughly 10-day PBMC culture with coronavirus spike peptide pools or control peptides (ViraFEST assay). Material: CD4+ T cells from blood, cultured in vitro. The source is a human donor who had recovered from COVID-19.

CDR3 sequence: CASSERGQGNTIYF. The CDR3 bases are TGTGCCAGCAGTGAGAGGGGGCAAGGAAACACCATATATTTT. This chain connects TRBV6-1 to TRBJ1-3; 7 positions match TRBD1. Germline V gene sequence: CDR1 MNHNS, CDR2 SASEGT. This CDR3 has 14 amino acids. J was trimmed by 4 bases and V by 3 bases; bases with no gene match: 3.

This clonotype was observed a handful of times. The chain links TRBV20-1 to TRBJ2-2; TRBD2 might be the D (5 bases). CDR1 DFQATT and CDR2 SNEGSKA come from the germline V gene (reference sequence). The CDR3 has 15 amino acids. With 4 bases removed from V and 5 bases from J, the gap between germline ends came to 17 bases. CDR3 region: CSATQTTTPTGELFF. The CDR3 DNA follows: TGCAGTGCTACCCAGACGACTACCCCGACCGGGGAGCTGTTTTTT.

This clonotype turned up a few times. V usage is TRBV19 and J usage is TRBJ2-5, with 9 bases matching TRBD1. There are 19 residues in the CDR3. In germline, CDR1 is LNHDA, CDR2 SQIVND (reference sequence). Trimming took 1 base from V and 3 from J; bases not matched to a gene: 15. This chain's CDR3 is CASSIGPRTGARLKETQYF. The DNA for the CDR3 is TGTGCCAGTAGTATAGGCCCCCGGACAGGGGCCAGACTCAAAGAGACCCAGTACTTC.

This chain uses TRBV19 with TRBJ2-2; D ambiguous. Germline V lookup: CDR1 LNHDA, CDR2 SQIVND (reference sequence). The V and J ends lost 3 bases and 2 bases respectively, with 10 bases between them. The CDR3 loop spans 15 amino acids. The CDR3 DNA follows: TGTGCCAGTAGTATTCTTGGCGGTAACACCGGGGAGCTGTTTTTT. This sequence encodes CASSILGGNTGELFF.

The CDR3 protein is CASRRYRGGTEAFF. CDR3 coding DNA: TGTGCCAGCAGGCGATACAGGGGCGGCACTGAAGCTTTCTTT. The V call is TRBV28, the J call TRBJ1-1; 7 positions agree with TRBD1. Germline V gene data show CDR1 as MDHEN and CDR2 as SYDVKM. There are 14 residues in the CDR3. Trimming cost V 6 bases and J 4 bases; bases outside gene matches: 8.

The sample holds a few counts of this clonotype. The chain carries TRBV4-1 and TRBJ2-5; TRBD1 matches 7 bases. Germline trimming cut 4 bases from V and 2 bases from J; bases unmatched to any gene: 4. CDR1 and CDR2 (germline): MGHRA, YSYEKL. The CDR3 consists of 14 residues. CDR3 nucleotides: TGCGCCAGCAGCCCCCAGACAGGGCAAGAGACCCAGTACTTC. This encodes CASSPQTGQETQYF.

In the case of this clonotype: The junction departs from the called germline gene at one end, perhaps through a read error. This chain uses TRBV7-6 with TRBJ2-6; TRBD2 matches 8 bases. This CDR3 has 17 amino acids. In germline, CDR1 is SGHVS, CDR2 FNYEAQ. CDR3 sequence: CASSLDAGGSGANVLTF. CDR3 in DNA: TGTGCCAGCAGTTTAGATGCGGGAGGCTCTGGGGCCAACGTCCTGACTTTC.

V and J are TRBV30 and TRBJ2-3; TRBD1 or TRBD2 may be the D gene (6 bases each). Germline V gene data show CDR1 as GTSNPN and CDR2 as SVGIG (reference sequence). This CDR3 contains 13 residues. The CDR3 region is CATTGASTDTQYF. The CDR3 nucleotides read TGTGCTACGACGGGGGCGAGCACAGATACGCAGTATTTT.

The chain joins TRBV6-1 to TRBJ1-1; 9 bases agree with TRBD1. The V and J ends lost 5 bases and 7 bases, in that order; junction bases with no gene match: 11. This CDR3 contains 15 residues. Germline V gene lookup returns CDR1 MNHNS and CDR2 SASEGT. The CDR3 region is CASSLPGTGRDEAFF. The CDR3 DNA reads TGTGCCAGCAGTCTCCCCGGGACAGGGAGGGATGAAGCTTTCTTT.

The rearrangement joins TRBV20-1 to TRBJ1-2, with TRBD1 matching over 7 bases. CDR1 and CDR2 (germline): DFQATT, SNEGSKA (reference sequence). J lost 8 bases, V lost 6 bases, and 15 bases had no gene match. The CDR3 is 14 residues long. CDR3 sequence (DNA): TGCAGTGCGCGAAAGGGGGCCGGGGGTAGGGGCTACACCTTC. Translation: CSARKGAGGRGYTF.

V gene TRBV11-2 combines with J gene TRBJ1-4, with D perhaps TRBD1 (5 bases). The germline V and J ends were trimmed by 3 bases and 5 bases, with 10 bases remaining between them. The CDR3 is made up of 14 amino acids. Germline values: CDR1 SGHAT, CDR2 FQNNGV. CDR3: CASSLGQGNEKLFF. The CDR3 DNA reads as TGTGCCAGCAGCTTGGGGCAGGGAAATGAAAAACTGTTTTTT.